Shown below are 27 T cell receptor beta chains from a single sample sequenced in a study of cytomegalovirus exposure and HLA in healthy donors. The data were produced by immunoSEQ multiplex PCR, yet TCRdb's version contains in-frame clones alone and is incomplete. Of around 130,000 clones in the sample, 85% are singletons; the top ten hold roughly 2%. Input material: PBMCs. The receptor set was obtained from a woman under 40 in good health and CMV-seronegative.

The chain links TRBV7-2 to TRBJ1-1; D is unresolved. Germline CDR1 reads SGHTA; CDR2 reads FQGNSA. V dropped 2 bases and J dropped 0 bases, with 7 bases sitting between them. The CDR3 spans 14 residues. CDR3 protein: CASSLIGVNTEAFF. The CDR3 region has the DNA TGTGCCAGCAGCTTAATCGGGGTGAACACTGAAGCTTTCTTT.

The rearrangement joins TRBV6-6 to TRBJ1-6; D perhaps matches TRBD1 (6 bases). This CDR3 has 13 amino acids. The V end lost 5 bases, the J end lost 5 bases, and 7 bases lay between the germline ends. The germline V gene has CDR1 MNHNY and CDR2 SVGAGI (reference sequence). The CDR3 protein is CASSRDNNSPLHF. The DNA of the CDR3 is TGTGCCAGCAGTCGGGACAATAATTCACCCCTCCACTTT.

This clone was counted a few times. The V call is TRBV27, the J call TRBJ1-2, with 7 nucleotides matching TRBD1. CDR3 length: 13 residues. V was clipped by 8 bases and J by 8 bases; unmatched bases: 11. CDR1 is MNHEY, CDR2 SMNVEV, per germline (reference sequence). The chain's CDR3 is CASGSRDSGGYTF. Written as DNA, the CDR3 is TGTGCCAGCGGATCCAGGGACAGTGGAGGCTACACCTTC.

The table lists this clone with a few counts. The chain employs TRBV4-1 and TRBJ2-7; TRBD1 matches at 7 bases. V lost 0 bases, J lost 2 bases, and 7 bases stayed unmatched. This CDR3 region has 16 residues. From germline, CDR1 is MGHRA and CDR2 YSYEKL. This CDR3 is CASSQDSRGLTYEQYF. CDR3 DNA: TGCGCCAGCAGCCAAGATTCGAGGGGGCTGACCTACGAGCAGTACTTC.

This clone has just one count. V and J are TRBV19 and TRBJ1-1; 9 positions match TRBD1. Losses at the gene ends were 4 bases for V and 1 base for J; bases not matched to a gene: 7. Germline V gene sequence: CDR1 LNHDA, CDR2 SQIVND (reference sequence). The CDR3 loop spans 16 amino acids. CDR3 sequence reads: CASSKQGAPGNTEAFF. The CDR3 DNA reads as TGTGCCAGTAGTAAACAGGGGGCGCCGGGGAACACTGAAGCTTTCTTT.

The chain employs TRBV19 and TRBJ2-4; TRBD2 matches at 7 bases. CDR3 size: 14 residues. V shed 0 bases, J shed 7 bases, and the junction held 3 bases outside the gene matches. Germline V gene lookup returns CDR1 LNHDA and CDR2 SQIVND (reference sequence). The CDR3 here is CASSIDGEGNIQYF. The CDR3 nucleotides are TGTGCCAGTAGTATAGATGGGGAGGGGAACATTCAGTACTTC.

The chain combines TRBV29-1 with TRBJ2-7; a possible D gene is TRBD1 (6 bases). V was pared by 3 bases and J by 3 bases, with 18 bases between. CDR3 length: 15 residues. CDR1 and CDR2 from the germline V gene are SQVTM and ANQGSEA. Written as DNA, the CDR3 is TGCAGCGTTGAGCGGCAGGACAGTGCTAACTACGAGCAGTACTTC. This sequence encodes CSVERQDSANYEQYF.

The J gene is TRBJ2-7, the V gene TRBV5-6, with 8 bases fitting TRBD1. With 5 bases clipped from V and 6 bases from J, the junction kept 10 bases outside the gene matches. The germline CDR1 and CDR2 sequences are SGHDT and YYEEEE. This CDR3 contains 14 residues. CDR3 nucleotides: TGTGCCAGCAGGCCGTCCGGGACAGGCCTCGAGCAGTACTTC. Encoded protein: CASRPSGTGLEQYF.

The V and J genes are TRBV5-8 and TRBJ1-2; 7 bases agree with TRBD1. Germline CDR1 and CDR2: SGHTS and YDEGEE. The CDR3 has 13 residues. J lost 4 bases, V lost 1 base, and 1 base had no gene match. The CDR3 DNA reads TGTGCCAGCAGCTTGTCAGGGGGCTATGGCTACACCTTC. As protein: CASSLSGGYGYTF.

The chain links TRBV5-4 to TRBJ1-1; 8 bases agree with TRBD1. V shed 2 bases and J 5 bases; nucleotides not matched to a gene: 5. This CDR3 region has 14 residues. Germline V gene lookup returns CDR1 SGHNT and CDR2 YYREEE (reference sequence). The DNA for the CDR3 is TGTGCCAGCAGCTTCGGACAGGGCGGGACTGAAGCTTTCTTT. This codes for CASSFGQGGTEAFF.

The chain is built from TRBV5-1 and TRBJ2-1; 13 nucleotides align to TRBD2. Germline lookup yields CDR1 SGHRS and CDR2 YFSETQ. The junction had 8 bases not matched to a gene; V was cut back by 4 bases and J by 10 bases. The CDR3 runs 15 residues. DNA of the CDR3: TGCGCCAGCAGCGACACTAGCGGGGGGGCCAGGGAGCAGTTCTTC. Amino acids: CASSDTSGGAREQFF.

V and J are TRBV9 and TRBJ2-5, with TRBD2 identical over 9 bases. The CDR3 is made up of 15 amino acids. The germline V gene has CDR1 SGDLS and CDR2 YYNGEE. After removal of 3 bases from V and 5 bases from J, the junction contained 8 bases not matched to a gene. DNA for the CDR3: TGTGCCAGCAGCGGTTTGGCGGGGGGGTTCGAGACCCAGTACTTC. This encodes CASSGLAGGFETQYF.

This rearrangement joins TRBV18 to TRBJ1-1, with no clear D. Between the trimmed V and J ends, which lost 4 bases and 4 bases, there was a span of 19 bases. The CDR3 loop spans 16 amino acids. The germline CDR1 and CDR2 sequences are KGHSH and LQKENI. This CDR3 is CASSRGQSLVGTEAFF. The CDR3 nucleotides read TGTGCCAGCTCACGAGGTCAGTCGCTGGTGGGCACTGAAGCTTTCTTT. The whole variable domain, filled in from reference TRBV18 and TRBJ1-1, reads NAGVMQNPRHLVRRRGQEARLRCSPMKGHSHVYWYRQLPEEGLKFMVYLQKENIIDESGMPKERFSAEFPKEGPSILRIQQVVRGDSAAYFCASSRGQSLVGTEAFFGQGTRLTVV.

This clone was seen a single time. The chain couples TRBV19 to TRBJ2-3; 8 bases fit TRBD2. The trim removed 1 base at V and 5 bases at J, leaving 8 bases unmatched. From germline, CDR1 is LNHDA and CDR2 SQIVND (reference sequence). The CDR3 runs 16 residues. The CDR3 sequence is CASSIVWRGVLDTQYF. The CDR3 DNA reads as TGTGCCAGTAGTATAGTATGGCGGGGGGTGTTAGATACGCAGTATTTT.

CDR3 residues: CASSLVRGGRNEQFF. In DNA, the CDR3 is TGTGCCAGCAGCTTAGTCCGGGGGGGCCGGAATGAGCAGTTCTTC. The V and J genes are TRBV7-2 and TRBJ2-1; TRBD2 agrees at 8 bases. Trimming removed 1 base from V and 7 bases from J; junction bases left unmatched: 6. Germline values: CDR1 SGHTA, CDR2 FQGNSA. The CDR3 has 15 amino acids.

V gene TRBV30 combines with J gene TRBJ2-2, with D possibly matching TRBD1 (6 bases). CDR3 length: 16 residues. V was cut by 5 bases and J by 4 bases, with 20 bases left in between. Germline values: CDR1 GTSNPN, CDR2 SVGIG (reference sequence). The CDR3 loop is CAWDRFRTDGTGELFF. CDR3 nucleotide sequence: TGTGCCTGGGACAGGTTTCGGACAGACGGCACCGGGGAGCTGTTTTTT.

The CDR3 spells CASSLTGGNTEAFF. As DNA, the CDR3 is TGCGCCAGCAGCTTGACAGGGGGAAACACTGAAGCTTTCTTT. The chain uses TRBV5-1 and TRBJ1-1, with 8 nucleotides matching TRBD1. V gave up 1 base and J gave up 2 bases; unmatched junction bases: 1. Per germline, CDR1 SGHRS and CDR2 YFSETQ. The CDR3 runs 14 residues. Full variable domain (remainder filled in from reference TRBV5-1 and TRBJ1-1): KAGVTQTPRYLIKTRGQQVTLSCSPISGHRSVSWYQQTPGQGLQFLFEYFSETQRNKGNFPGRFSGRQFSNSRSEMNVSTLELGDSALYLCASSLTGGNTEAFFGQGTRLTVV.

The V and J genes are TRBV27 and TRBJ2-3; 7 bases are a match to TRBD1. The V gene end was trimmed by 3 bases and the J gene end by 4 bases; junction bases not matched to a gene: 4. The CDR3 is made up of 14 amino acids. Germline values: CDR1 MNHEY, CDR2 SMNVEV (reference sequence). The CDR3 coding sequence is TGTGCCAGCAGTTTCTCGACAGGGTCAGATACGCAGTATTTT. This codes for CASSFSTGSDTQYF.

V gene TRBV2 combines with J gene TRBJ1-3, with D uncertain. The CDR3 sequence is 14 residues long. Trimming removed 3 bases from V and 4 bases from J, with 10 bases in between. Germline CDR1 and CDR2: SNHLY and FYNNEI. CDR3 in DNA: TGTGCCAGCAGTGATCCGGGGATCGGAAACACCATATATTTT. It specifies CASSDPGIGNTIYF.

The chain employs TRBV23-1 and TRBJ1-2; maybe TRBD1 (6 bases). TRBV23-1 falls under the ORF class, with uncertain function. V was trimmed by 8 bases and J by 3 bases, leaving 19 bases between them. The CDR3 sequence is 15 residues long. CDR3 DNA sequence: TGCGCCAGCCCCCAAGGGGGGGGCGCAGACTATGGCTACACCTTC. This sequence encodes CASPQGGGADYGYTF.

The V call is TRBV30, the J call TRBJ2-1, with 8 bases that match TRBD2. This CDR3 spans 15 amino acids. J lost 5 bases, V lost 5 bases, and 11 bases had no gene match. CDR1 and CDR2 from the germline V gene are GTSNPN and SVGIG (reference sequence). CDR3 region: CAWDPTGGPNNEQFF. In nucleotides, the CDR3 is TGTGCCTGGGACCCCACGGGGGGGCCCAACAATGAGCAGTTCTTC.

The chain links TRBV5-1 to TRBJ2-1; the D is unclear. Germline CDR1 reads SGHRS; CDR2 reads YFSETQ. The CDR3 consists of 13 residues. Trimming took off 2 bases at V and 6 bases at J, with 9 bases between the two ends. CDR3 sequence: CASSFEAGNEQFF. As DNA, the CDR3 is TGCGCCAGCAGCTTTGAAGCAGGCAATGAGCAGTTCTTC.

The genes are TRBV7-2 and TRBJ2-2; a possible D gene is TRBD2 (6 bases). The germline gives CDR1 SGHTA, CDR2 FQGNSA. CDR3 size: 14 residues. Trimming cost V 3 bases and J 3 bases, with 8 bases left between them. CDR3 coding DNA: TGTGCCAGCAGCTTCACGGGGGACACCGGGGAGCTGTTTTTT. As protein: CASSFTGDTGELFF.

The V and J genes are TRBV30 and TRBJ2-5; a possible D gene is TRBD2 (6 bases). CDR1 is GTSNPN, CDR2 SVGIG, per germline (reference sequence). Trimming pared 0 bases from V and 7 bases from J, leaving 9 bases between. The CDR3 is 12 amino acids. The CDR3 protein is CAWSVGRGTQYF. CDR3 in DNA: TGTGCCTGGAGTGTAGGGCGGGGGACCCAGTACTTC.

This clone was found a few times. The chain carries TRBV6-5 and TRBJ1-2, with 7 bases identical to TRBD1. The CDR3 length is 13 residues. V dropped 6 bases and J dropped 6; count of bases not matched to a gene: 7. The germline V gene has CDR1 MNHEY and CDR2 SVGAGI. The CDR3 spells CASRLTGLDGYTF. The CDR3 bases are TGTGCCAGCAGGTTGACAGGGTTGGATGGCTACACCTTC.

This clone is a singleton in its sample. This chain links TRBV21-1 with TRBJ1-5; TRBD1 reflects the table's D call only, with no check against the DNA. TRBV21-1 is an annotated pseudogene. This CDR3 has 16 residues. The CDR3 nucleotides read TGTGCCAGCAGCAAACGAGAAACAGGGGGCAGGCAGCCCCAGCATTTT. Its protein product is CASSKRETGGRQPQHF.

The chain links TRBV5-4 to TRBJ1-5, with a tentative D call TRBD1 (5 bases). Trimming took off 4 bases at V and 4 bases at J, with 18 bases between the two ends. The CDR3 length is 16 residues. Germline-derived CDR1 and CDR2 are SGHNT and YYREEE (reference sequence). The CDR3, as DNA: TGTGCCAGCAGCCCCGAGCCGGGACTGACTAATCAGCCCCAGCATTTT. Translation gives CASSPEPGLTNQPQHF.